This T cell receptor (beta chain) was retrieved from a study of T cells in Graves' hyperthyroidism and ophthalmopathy. Regarding the study as a whole: Ophthalmopathy and stable hyperthyroidism were separated by a 13 V-J model. Among thyroid clonotypes expanded above 0.001, most also appeared in blood.

What was amplified from RNA transcripts were TCR beta CDR3 regions. The primer set for the first-round RT-PCR of the TCR CDR3 was HTBI. TCRdb re-called the multiplex PCR reads with MiXCR, one entry per CDR3 protein. The table lists under 400,000 distinct CDR3 sequences, roughly an eighth of them singletons. This clonotype has ten or more counts. Its antigen is undetermined. Every diagnosis used clinical symptoms, serum thyroxine and TRAb, thyroid ultrasound and orbital computed tomography. Source material: blood. The TCR was taken from a woman in her late teens or twenties with Graves' hyperthyroidism.

CDR3 coding DNA: TGTGCCTGGACTCCTTGGGCCAGGGGGACTGAAGCTTTCTTT. It codes for CAWTPWARGTEAFF. The rearrangement joins TRBV30 to TRBJ1-1; TRBD1 matches 7 bases. Germline loops: CDR1 GTSNPN, CDR2 SVGIG (reference sequence). V lost 4 bases to trimming and J lost 5 bases; unmatched junction nucleotides: 10. The CDR3 runs 14 residues. The variable domain in full, with the rest retrieved from reference TRBV30 and TRBJ1-1, is SQTIHQWPATLVQPVGSPLSLECTVEGTSNPNLYWYRQAAGRGLQLLFYSVGIGQISSEVPQNLSASRPQDRQFILSSKKLLLSDSGFYLCAWTPWARGTEAFFGQGTRLTVV.